This T cell receptor beta chain was sequenced in a study of control samples from healthy donors and cancer patients. The CDR3 totals 16 residues. The V end was cut by 1 base, the J end by 4 bases, with 14 bases between. Germline CDR1 LGHNT, CDR2 FRNRAP. Some clones are missing from TCRdb's copy, which holds only in-frame ones; the method was immunoSEQ multiplex PCR. This listing includes roughly 190,000 clones. The chain couples TRBV12-5 to TRBJ1-5; D is perhaps TRBD1 (5 bases). This receptor was identified in a woman aged 25-40 years in good health. Sequencing input: blood. The CDR3 protein is CASGLGHRGANQPQHF. In DNA, the CDR3 is TGTGCTAGTGGTTTGGGGCATCGGGGCGCGAATCAGCCCCAGCATTTT.